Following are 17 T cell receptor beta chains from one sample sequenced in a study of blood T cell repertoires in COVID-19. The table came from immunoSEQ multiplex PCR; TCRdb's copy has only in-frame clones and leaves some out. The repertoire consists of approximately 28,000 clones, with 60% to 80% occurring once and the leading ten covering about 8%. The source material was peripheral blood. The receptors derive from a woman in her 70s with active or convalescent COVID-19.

The CDR3 sequence is CASSQLGTALFF. CDR3 in DNA: TGTGCCAGCAGCCAATTGGGGACAGCACTGTTTTTT. V gene TRBV3-1 (or the pseudogene TRBV3-2) combines with J gene TRBJ1-4, with 7 bases lining up with TRBD1. V gave up 2 bases and J gave up 13 bases; unmatched junction bases: 4. The CDR3 has 12 residues. Per germline, CDR1 LGHDT and CDR2 YNNKEL (reference sequence).

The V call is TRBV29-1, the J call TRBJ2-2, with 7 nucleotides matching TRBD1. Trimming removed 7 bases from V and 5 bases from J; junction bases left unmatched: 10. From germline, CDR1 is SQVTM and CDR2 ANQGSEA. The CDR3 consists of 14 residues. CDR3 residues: CSGSDRDGTGELFF. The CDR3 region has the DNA TGCAGCGGCAGCGACAGGGACGGAACCGGGGAGCTGTTTTTT.

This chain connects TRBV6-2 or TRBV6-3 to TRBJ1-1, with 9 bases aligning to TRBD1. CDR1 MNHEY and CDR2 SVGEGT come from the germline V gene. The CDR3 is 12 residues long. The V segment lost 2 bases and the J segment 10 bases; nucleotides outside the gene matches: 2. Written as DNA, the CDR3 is TGTGCCAGCAGTTACACAGGGGGCAGAGCTTTCTTT. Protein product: CASSYTGGRAFF.

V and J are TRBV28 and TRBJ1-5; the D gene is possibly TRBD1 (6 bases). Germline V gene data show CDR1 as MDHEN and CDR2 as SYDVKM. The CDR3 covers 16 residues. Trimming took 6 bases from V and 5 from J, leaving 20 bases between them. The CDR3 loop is CASSPVQGLFYQPQHF. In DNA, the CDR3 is TGTGCCAGCAGCCCGGTGCAGGGGCTCTTTTATCAGCCCCAGCATTTT.

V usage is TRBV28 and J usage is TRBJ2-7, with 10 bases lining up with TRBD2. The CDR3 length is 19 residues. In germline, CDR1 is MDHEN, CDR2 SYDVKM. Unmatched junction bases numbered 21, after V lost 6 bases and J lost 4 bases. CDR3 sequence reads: CASSSKVGESGRAVYEQYF. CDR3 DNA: TGTGCCAGCAGCTCGAAGGTGGGGGAGAGCGGGAGGGCCGTATACGAGCAGTACTTC.

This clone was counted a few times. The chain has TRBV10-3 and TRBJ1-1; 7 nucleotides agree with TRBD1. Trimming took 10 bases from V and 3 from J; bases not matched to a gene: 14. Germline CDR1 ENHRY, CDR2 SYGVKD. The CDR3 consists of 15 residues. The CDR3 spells CASRRGPMDHTEAFF. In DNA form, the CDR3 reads TGTGCCAGCCGGAGGGGGCCTATGGACCACACTGAAGCTTTCTTT.

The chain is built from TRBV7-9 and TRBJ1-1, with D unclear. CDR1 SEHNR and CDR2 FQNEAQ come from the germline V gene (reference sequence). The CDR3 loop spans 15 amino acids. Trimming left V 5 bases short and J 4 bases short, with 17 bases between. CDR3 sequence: CASSLKLGGGTEAFF. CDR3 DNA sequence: TGTGCCAGCAGCCTAAAACTGGGCGGAGGCACTGAAGCTTTCTTT.

CDR3: CASGSASGDFSSYNEQFF. Written as DNA, the CDR3 is TGTGCCAGCGGTTCGGCTAGCGGGGATTTTAGCTCCTACAATGAGCAGTTCTTC. The chain links TRBV2 to TRBJ2-1, with 9 bases that match TRBD2. The V segment lost 8 bases and the J segment 0 bases; nucleotides outside the gene matches: 14. CDR3 length: 18 amino acids. Germline lookup yields CDR1 SNHLY and CDR2 FYNNEI.

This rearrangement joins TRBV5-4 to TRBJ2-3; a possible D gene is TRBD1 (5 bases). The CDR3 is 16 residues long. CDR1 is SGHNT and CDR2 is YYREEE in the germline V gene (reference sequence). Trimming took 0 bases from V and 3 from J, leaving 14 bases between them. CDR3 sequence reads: CASSLEWLAGTDTQYF. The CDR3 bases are TGTGCCAGCAGCTTGGAGTGGTTAGCAGGGACAGATACGCAGTATTTT.

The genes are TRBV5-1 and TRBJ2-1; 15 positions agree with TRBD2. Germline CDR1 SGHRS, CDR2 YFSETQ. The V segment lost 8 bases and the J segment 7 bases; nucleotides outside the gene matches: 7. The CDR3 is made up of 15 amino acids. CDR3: CASRGLAGGSNEQFF. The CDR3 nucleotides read TGCGCCAGTAGGGGACTAGCGGGAGGATCAAATGAGCAGTTCTTC. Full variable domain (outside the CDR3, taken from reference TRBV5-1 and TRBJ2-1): KAGVTQTPRYLIKTRGQQVTLSCSPISGHRSVSWYQQTPGQGLQFLFEYFSETQRNKGNFPGRFSGRQFSNSRSEMNVSTLELGDSALYLCASRGLAGGSNEQFFGPGTRLTVL.

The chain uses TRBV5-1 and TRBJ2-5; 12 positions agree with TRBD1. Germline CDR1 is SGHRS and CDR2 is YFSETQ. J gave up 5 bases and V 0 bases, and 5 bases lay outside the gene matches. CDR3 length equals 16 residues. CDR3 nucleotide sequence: TGCGCCAGCAGCTTGGCCGGGGGACAGGGGGCCGAGACCCAGTACTTC. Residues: CASSLAGGQGAETQYF.

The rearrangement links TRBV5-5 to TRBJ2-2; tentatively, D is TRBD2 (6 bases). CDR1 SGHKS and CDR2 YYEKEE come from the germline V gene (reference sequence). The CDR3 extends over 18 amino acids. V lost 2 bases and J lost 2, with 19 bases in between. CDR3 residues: CASSLRLGQGPNTGELFF. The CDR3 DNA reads TGTGCCAGCAGCTTAAGACTAGGTCAGGGCCCTAACACCGGGGAGCTGTTTTTT.

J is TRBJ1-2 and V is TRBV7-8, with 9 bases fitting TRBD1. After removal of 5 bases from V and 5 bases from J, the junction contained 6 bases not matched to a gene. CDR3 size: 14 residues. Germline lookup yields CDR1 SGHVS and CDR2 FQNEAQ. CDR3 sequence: CASSPDRGSYGYTF. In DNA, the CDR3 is TGTGCCAGCAGCCCTGACAGGGGGTCTTATGGCTACACCTTC.

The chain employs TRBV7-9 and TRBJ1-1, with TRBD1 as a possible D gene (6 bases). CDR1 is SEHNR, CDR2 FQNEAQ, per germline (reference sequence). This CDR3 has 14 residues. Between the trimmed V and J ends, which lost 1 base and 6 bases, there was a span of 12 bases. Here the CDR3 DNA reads TGTGCCAGCAGCTTAGGGGGGCAAAGCTCTGAAGCTTTCTTT. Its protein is CASSLGGQSSEAFF.

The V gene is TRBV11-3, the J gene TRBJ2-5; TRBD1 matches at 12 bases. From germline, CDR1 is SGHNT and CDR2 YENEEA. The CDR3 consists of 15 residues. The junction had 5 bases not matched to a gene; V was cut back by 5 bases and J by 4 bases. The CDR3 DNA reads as TGTGCCAGCAGCCTGGGACAGGGGGCCGGAGAGACCCAGTACTTC. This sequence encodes CASSLGQGAGETQYF.

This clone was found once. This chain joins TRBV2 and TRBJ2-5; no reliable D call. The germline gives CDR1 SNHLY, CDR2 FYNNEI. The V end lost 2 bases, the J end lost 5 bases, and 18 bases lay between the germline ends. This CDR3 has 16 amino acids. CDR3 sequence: CASSELESSLGETQYF. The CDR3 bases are TGTGCCAGCAGTGAACTAGAGTCCTCCCTCGGGGAGACCCAGTACTTC.

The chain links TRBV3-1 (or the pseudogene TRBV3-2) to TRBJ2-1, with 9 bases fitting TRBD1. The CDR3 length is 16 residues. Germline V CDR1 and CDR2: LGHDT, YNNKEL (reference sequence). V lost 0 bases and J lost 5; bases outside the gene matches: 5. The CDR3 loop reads CASSQDRWDRDNEQFF. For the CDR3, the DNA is TGTGCCAGCAGCCAAGATCGGTGGGACAGGGACAATGAGCAGTTCTTC.